These 5 T cell receptor beta chains were all obtained from the same sample, sequenced in a study of long-term antiretroviral therapy in people with HIV (dated by TCRdb to between 2020 and 2023). The immunoSEQ hsTCRB v3.0 assay was used at survey level resolution to sequence the TRB variable region. TCRdb took this table from immuneACCESS and kept in-frame rearrangements with V and J called. Such tables lack part of the clones; where checked against another copy, unresolved V genes explain under half of the gap, and the rest is unexplained. The sample includes about 23,000 clones, with more than 65% observed a single time. Around 5% of the sample is taken by the ten largest. This sample comprised unsorted PBMCs, obtained 0.3 years after starting antiretroviral therapy. The source of these receptors is a man between 45 and 60 years old with HIV.

This chain uses TRBV7-8 with TRBJ1-1, with 7 bases aligning to TRBD1. V lost 5 bases, J lost 4 bases, and 4 bases stayed unmatched. This CDR3 has 13 residues. The germline CDR1 and CDR2 sequences are SGHVS and FQNEAQ. The CDR3 region is CASSPAGGTEAFF. The CDR3, as DNA: TGTGCCAGCAGCCCTGCAGGGGGCACTGAAGCTTTCTTT. Based on the CDR3 plus reference TRBV7-8 and TRBJ1-1, the full variable domain is GAGVSQSPRYKVAKRGQDVALRCDPISGHVSLFWYQQALGQGPEFLTYFQNEAQLDKSGLPSDRFFAERPEGSVSTLKIQRTQQEDSAVYLCASSPAGGTEAFFGQGTRLTVV.

J is TRBJ1-4 and V is TRBV18, with unresolved D. This CDR3 contains 14 residues. The germline gives CDR1 KGHSH, CDR2 LQKENI. V gave up 4 bases and J gave up 4 bases, with 10 bases separating them. The CDR3 protein is CASSRASLNEKLFF. CDR3 nucleotide sequence: TGTGCCAGCTCACGCGCCAGCCTTAATGAAAAACTGTTTTTT.

In this sample, this clone turned up once. The chain recombines TRBV14 with TRBJ2-5, with a possible D match to TRBD2 (6 bases). The CDR3 runs 15 residues. CDR1 is SGHDN, CDR2 FVKESK, per germline. Between the trimmed V and J ends, which lost 2 bases and 9 bases, there was a span of 19 bases. The chain's CDR3 is CASSQRRGAREAQYF. For the CDR3, the DNA is TGTGCCAGCAGCCAAAGGAGGGGTGCGCGTGAGGCCCAGTACTTC.

V and J are TRBV7-2 and TRBJ1-5, with TRBD1 as a possible D gene (6 bases). This CDR3 comprises 13 residues. V dropped 5 bases and J dropped 6 bases, with 11 bases sitting between them. CDR1 is SGHTA and CDR2 is FQGNSA in the germline V gene. CDR3 DNA sequence: TGTGCCAGCAGCCCACAGGGACGTCAGCCCCAGCATTTT. Translating it yields CASSPQGRQPQHF.

The rearrangement joins TRBV28 to TRBJ2-1; possible D gene TRBD1, 6 bases. This CDR3 has 14 amino acids. The V end was cut by 8 bases, the J end by 4 bases, with 15 bases between. CDR1 and CDR2 (germline): MDHEN, SYDVKM. CDR3 loop: CASRPQGIYNEQFF. The DNA for the CDR3 is TGTGCCAGCCGCCCCCAGGGGATATACAATGAGCAGTTCTTC.